This T cell receptor beta chain is from a study of cytomegalovirus exposure and HLA in healthy donors. Overall study findings and caveats: Later, an analysis found that common viral pathogens appeared to be linked with several of the most significant clusters. Reports described diagnosis of cytomegalovirus status by the classifier as highly specific and sensitive. Association with HLA alleles at 0.05 false discovery rate was found for around 17,000 TCR beta sequences in a later analysis.

Vbeta (60) and Jbeta (13) primers were used in the PCR. TCRdb's copy holds only in-frame clones and misses some; the assay was immunoSEQ multiplex PCR. The table records some 190,000 clones, around 80% of them present only once. As for this clone: As yet, its antigen is unknown.

Deletions cut 0 bases from V and 1 base from J, with 10 bases between. CDR1 is LGHNT and CDR2 is FRNRAP in the germline V gene. The CDR3 has 16 amino acids. Material for sequencing was PBMCs. The rearrangement uses TRBV12-5 and TRBJ2-4; D is ambiguous. The source is a man younger than 30 in good health and CMV-seronegative. The chain's CDR3 is CASGLVLGRAKNIQYF. CDR3 DNA: TGTGCTAGTGGTTTGGTACTCGGCAGGGCCAAAAACATTCAGTACTTC.